The 20 T cell receptor beta chains in this list originate from one sample, sequenced in a study of blood T cells in healthy people across ages. With a J-beta primer mix and a sample-barcoded 5' primer, a second PCR ran roughly 6 to 12 cycles. TCRdb processed the 5' RACE reads anew with MiXCR; each CDR3 protein has one entry. The table has around 800,000 distinct CDR3 sequences, roughly 24% seen once. These data were likewise used in another study, on T cells of mothers and their children.

Sample: blood. These receptors originate from a boy aged 5-17 years in good health.

This clonotype was seen a handful of times. J is TRBJ2-5 and V is TRBV4-1; 9 nucleotides match TRBD1. The J call may be mistaken, given a closer DNA end match to TRBJ2-1. The CDR3 sequence is 17 residues long. Germline V gene data show CDR1 as MGHRA and CDR2 as YSYEKL. CDR3 residues: CASSQVLGQGTYNEQFF. The CDR3 nucleotides are TGCGCCAGCAGCCAAGTTTTAGGACAGGGGACCTACAATGAGCAGTTCTTC.

Only a few counts were recorded for this clonotype. This chain links TRBV20-1 with TRBJ2-4; TRBD1 or TRBD2 may be the D gene (5 bases each). This CDR3 is 16 amino acids long. In germline, CDR1 is DFQATT, CDR2 SNEGSKA (reference sequence). V was pared by 3 bases and J by 5 bases, with 20 bases between. The CDR3 sequence is CSASPQGRTWENIQYF. Written as DNA, the CDR3 is TGCAGTGCTAGCCCGCAGGGACGCACGTGGGAAAACATTCAGTACTTC.

This clonotype appeared a single time. This chain links TRBV18 with TRBJ1-1; no clear D. Looked up from germline, CDR1 is KGHSH and CDR2 is LQKENI. V lost 2 bases, J lost 1 base, and 8 bases lay in between. This CDR3 comprises 14 residues. This CDR3 reads CASSPSIENTEAFF. The CDR3 DNA is TGTGCCAGCTCACCAAGTATAGAGAACACTGAAGCTTTCTTT.

This clonotype has more than one count but fewer than ten. The chain couples TRBV12-3 or TRBV12-4 to TRBJ2-1; 7 nucleotides match TRBD1. The J call is doubtful: the DNA matches TRBJ2-7 better. The CDR3 sequence is 14 residues long. The CDR3 spells CASSLMTGRYEQYF. The CDR3 bases are TGTGCCAGCAGTTTAATGACAGGGCGCTACGAGCAGTACTTC.

About this clonotype: A junction end diverges from the germline sequence, so it may reflect a read error. J is TRBJ2-7 and V is TRBV3-1; TRBD1 is a possible D gene (6 bases). This CDR3 is 14 amino acids long. CDR1 is LGHDT and CDR2 is YNNKEL in the germline V gene (reference sequence). CDR3 sequence: CASRQEPGVSKQYF. The CDR3 DNA reads TGTGCCAGCAGACAAGAGCCAGGGGTCTCCAAGCAGTACTTC.

Concerning this clonotype itself: An end of the junction does not agree with germline; a read error may underlie this. V and J are TRBV12-3 or TRBV12-4 and TRBJ2-1, with D tentatively TRBD1 (6 bases). This CDR3 contains 15 residues. The chain's CDR3 is CVSSLDRPYYNEQFF. In DNA, the CDR3 is TGTGTCAGCAGTTTGGACAGACCATACTACAATGAGCAGTTCTTC.

The chain combines TRBV6-5 with TRBJ2-5; 11 bases match TRBD2. V shed 0 bases, J shed 6 bases, and the junction held 12 bases outside the gene matches. The CDR3 loop spans 18 amino acids. From germline, CDR1 is MNHEY and CDR2 SVGAGI. The CDR3 loop is CASSYSPGLADFQQTQYF. The CDR3 coding sequence is TGTGCCAGCAGTTACTCCCCGGGACTAGCGGATTTCCAGCAGACCCAGTACTTC.

This chain connects TRBV7-9 to TRBJ2-1, with TRBD1 matching over 9 bases. Germline trimming cut 9 bases from V and 6 bases from J; bases unmatched to any gene: 9. Germline V gives CDR1 SEHNR, CDR2 FQNEAQ (reference sequence). CDR3 length: 14 residues. The CDR3, as DNA: TGTGCCAGTGCGACCGGGACAGGGAGCAATGAGCAGTTCTTC. This sequence encodes CASATGTGSNEQFF.

In this sample, this clonotype turned up many times. The chain links TRBV20-1 to TRBJ2-5, with D possibly being TRBD1 (5 bases). Germline V gene data show CDR1 as DFQATT and CDR2 as SNEGSKA (reference sequence). The CDR3 runs 12 residues. Trimming stripped 6 bases from V and 5 bases from J, with 13 bases between. CDR3: CSAPRPGETQYF. The CDR3 nucleotides are TGCAGTGCCCCCAGACCAGGGGAGACCCAGTACTTC.

CDR3 sequence (DNA): TGTGCCAGCAGCCATTTCGAAGAGACCCAGTACTTC. It is translated as CASSHFEETQYF. The chain combines TRBV3-1 with TRBJ2-5; D is unresolved. From germline, CDR1 is LGHDT and CDR2 YNNKEL (reference sequence). Trimming left V 3 bases short and J 3 bases short, with 5 bases between. The CDR3 loop spans 12 amino acids.

This clonotype was detected only a few times. The chain joins TRBV10-3 to TRBJ2-5, with 9 bases lining up with TRBD1. Germline V CDR1 and CDR2: ENHRY, SYGVKD. With 8 bases clipped from V and 5 bases from J, the junction kept 6 bases outside the gene matches. The CDR3 is made up of 13 amino acids. CDR3: CAIGTGGGETQYF. CDR3 bases: TGTGCCATCGGTACAGGGGGCGGTGAGACCCAGTACTTC.

This chain joins TRBV6-6 and TRBJ2-5, with unresolved D. Germline-derived CDR1 and CDR2 are MNHNY and SVGAGI (reference sequence). V was shortened by 2 bases and J by 6 bases, with 10 bases between the two germline ends. The CDR3 length is 13 residues. The CDR3 reads CASSYPEAKTQYF. The CDR3 DNA sequence: TGTGCCAGCAGTTACCCCGAGGCGAAGACCCAGTACTTC.

This clonotype has more than one count but fewer than ten. V gene TRBV2 combines with J gene TRBJ2-3, with 7 positions matching TRBD1. The CDR3 length is 13 residues. V gave up 6 bases and J gave up 3 bases; unmatched junction bases: 3. Germline V gives CDR1 SNHLY, CDR2 FYNNEI. For the CDR3, the DNA is TGTGCCAGCAGGAACAGGGGAACAGATACGCAGTATTTT. It is translated as CASRNRGTDTQYF.

This sequence joins TRBV28 and TRBJ1-4, with 8 bases that match TRBD1. The CDR3 contains 17 residues. Looked up from germline, CDR1 is MDHEN and CDR2 is SYDVKM. Trimming at V came to 1 base and at J to 8 bases, leaving 12 bases not matched to a gene. The DNA of the CDR3 is TGTGCCAGCAGTTTATCCCTCGTGGCAGGGGGCGGCGAAAAACTGTTTTTT. Its translation is CASSLSLVAGGGEKLFF.

The V gene is TRBV29-1, the J gene TRBJ2-1; D remains ambiguous. The CDR3 extends over 14 amino acids. Germline V CDR1 and CDR2: SQVTM, ANQGSEA. V was cut by 7 bases and J by 0 bases, with 13 bases left in between. CDR3 bases: TGCAGCGGTCACAGAGAGAGCTCCTACAATGAGCAGTTCTTC. Its translation: CSGHRESSYNEQFF.

The V and J genes are TRBV20-1 and TRBJ2-1; 8 bases map to TRBD1. The assigned J gene may be wrong: the sequence end matches TRBJ2-7 better. Per the germline V gene, CDR1 is DFQATT and CDR2 is SNEGSKA (reference sequence). The CDR3 contains 13 residues. CDR3: CSARGQVSYEQYF. The CDR3 DNA is TGCAGTGCTAGGGGACAGGTTTCCTACGAGCAGTACTTC.

The chain recombines TRBV29-1 with TRBJ2-3; TRBD2 aligns across 8 bases. Germline loops: CDR1 SQVTM, CDR2 ANQGSEA. This CDR3 is 13 amino acids long. Trimming cost V 2 bases and J 5 bases; bases outside gene matches: 3. CDR3 protein: CSVERGGGDTQYF. The CDR3 DNA reads TGCAGCGTTGAACGGGGGGGTGGAGATACGCAGTATTTT.

This chain links TRBV7-8 with TRBJ2-6, with 7 positions matching TRBD2. The trim removed 4 bases at V and 1 base at J, leaving 4 bases unmatched. Per germline, CDR1 SGHVS and CDR2 FQNEAQ. The CDR3 is made up of 16 amino acids. The CDR3: CASSSSGISGANVLTF. The CDR3 DNA reads TGTGCCAGCAGCTCTAGCGGAATATCTGGGGCCAACGTCCTGACTTTC.

This clonotype appeared a few times. The CDR3 region has the DNA TGTGCCAGCAGCCAAATTGTGAAGGAGGGAGAGAATGGCTACACCTTC. This translates into CASSQIVKEGENGYTF. The chain recombines TRBV3-1 with TRBJ1-2; unclear D gene. CDR1 is LGHDT, CDR2 YNNKEL, per germline (reference sequence). The CDR3 sequence is 16 residues long. V dropped 2 bases and J dropped 6 bases, with 19 bases sitting between them.

The chain carries TRBV14 and TRBJ1-3; the D gene is possibly TRBD1 (5 bases). Germline loops: CDR1 SGHDN, CDR2 FVKESK. The CDR3 runs to 16 residues. V was clipped by 0 bases and J by 4 bases, with 13 bases between them. CDR3 sequence: CASSQDHRAGGNTIYF. The CDR3, as DNA: TGTGCCAGCAGCCAAGATCACCGGGCAGGGGGAAACACCATATATTTT.